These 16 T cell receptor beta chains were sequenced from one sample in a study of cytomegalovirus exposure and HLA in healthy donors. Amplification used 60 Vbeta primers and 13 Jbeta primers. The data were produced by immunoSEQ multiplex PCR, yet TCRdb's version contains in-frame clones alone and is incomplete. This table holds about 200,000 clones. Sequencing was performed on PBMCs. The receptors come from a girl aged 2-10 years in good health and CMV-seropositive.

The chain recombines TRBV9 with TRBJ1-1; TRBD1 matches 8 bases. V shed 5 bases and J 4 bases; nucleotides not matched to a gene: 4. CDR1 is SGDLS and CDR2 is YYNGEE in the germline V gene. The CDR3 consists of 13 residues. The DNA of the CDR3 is TGTGCCAGCAGTGTGGACAGGGCCACTGAAGCTTTCTTT. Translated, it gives CASSVDRATEAFF.

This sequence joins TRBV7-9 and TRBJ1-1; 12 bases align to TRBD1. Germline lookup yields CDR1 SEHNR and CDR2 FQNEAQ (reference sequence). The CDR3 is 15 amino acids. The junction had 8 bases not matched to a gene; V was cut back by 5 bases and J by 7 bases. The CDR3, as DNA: TGTGCCAGCAGCCGACGGGACAGGGGGCTGAATGAAGCTTTCTTT. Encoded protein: CASSRRDRGLNEAFF.

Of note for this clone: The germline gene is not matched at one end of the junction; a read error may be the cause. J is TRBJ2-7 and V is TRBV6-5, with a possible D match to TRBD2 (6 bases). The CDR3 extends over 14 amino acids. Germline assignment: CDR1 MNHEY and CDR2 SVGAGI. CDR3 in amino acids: CASSKIAAVYGQYF. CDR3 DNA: TGTGCCAGCAGCAAAATAGCGGCAGTTTACGGGCAGTACTTC.

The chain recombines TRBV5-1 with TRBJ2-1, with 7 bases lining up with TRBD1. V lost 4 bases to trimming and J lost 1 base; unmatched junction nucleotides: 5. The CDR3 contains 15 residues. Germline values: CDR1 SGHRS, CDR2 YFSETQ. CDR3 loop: CASSLRDSSYNEQFF. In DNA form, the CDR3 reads TGCGCCAGCAGCCTCCGGGACAGTTCCTACAATGAGCAGTTCTTC. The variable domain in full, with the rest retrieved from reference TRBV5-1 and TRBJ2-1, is KAGVTQTPRYLIKTRGQQVTLSCSPISGHRSVSWYQQTPGQGLQFLFEYFSETQRNKGNFPGRFSGRQFSNSRSEMNVSTLELGDSALYLCASSLRDSSYNEQFFGPGTRLTVL.

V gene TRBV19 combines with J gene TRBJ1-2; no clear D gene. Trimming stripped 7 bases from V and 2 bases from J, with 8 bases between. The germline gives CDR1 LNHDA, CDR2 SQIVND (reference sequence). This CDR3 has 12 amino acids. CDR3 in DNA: TGTGCCAGTAAGAACAGAAACTATGGCTACACCTTC. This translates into CASKNRNYGYTF.

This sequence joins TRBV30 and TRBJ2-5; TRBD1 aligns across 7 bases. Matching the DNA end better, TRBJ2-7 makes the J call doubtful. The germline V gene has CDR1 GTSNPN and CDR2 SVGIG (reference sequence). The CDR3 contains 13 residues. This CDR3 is CAWSLGQIYEQYF. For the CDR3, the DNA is TGTGCCTGGAGTCTGGGACAGATCTACGAGCAGTACTTC.

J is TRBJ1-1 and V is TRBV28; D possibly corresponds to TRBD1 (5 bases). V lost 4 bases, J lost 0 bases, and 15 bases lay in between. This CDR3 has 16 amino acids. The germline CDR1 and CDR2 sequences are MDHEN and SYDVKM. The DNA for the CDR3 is TGTGCCAGCAGTTACCCGCCGGGGGGACTGAACACTGAAGCTTTCTTT. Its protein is CASSYPPGGLNTEAFF. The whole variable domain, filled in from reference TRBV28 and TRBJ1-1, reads DVKVTQSSRYLVKRTGEKVFLECVQDMDHENMFWYRQDPGLGLRLIYFSYDVKMKEKGDIPEGYSVSREKKERFSLILESASTNQTSMYLCASSYPPGGLNTEAFFGQGTRLTVV.

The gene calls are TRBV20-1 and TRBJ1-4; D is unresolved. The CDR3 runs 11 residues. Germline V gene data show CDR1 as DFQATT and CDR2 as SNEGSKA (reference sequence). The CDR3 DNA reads TGCAGAACGGGTACTAATGAAAAACTGTTTTTT. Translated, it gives CRTGTNEKLFF.

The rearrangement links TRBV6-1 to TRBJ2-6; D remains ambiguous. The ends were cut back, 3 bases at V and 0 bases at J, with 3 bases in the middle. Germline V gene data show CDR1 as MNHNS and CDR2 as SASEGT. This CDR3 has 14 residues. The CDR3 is CASSDNSGANVLTF. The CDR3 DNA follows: TGTGCCAGCAGTGACAACTCTGGGGCCAACGTCCTGACTTTC.

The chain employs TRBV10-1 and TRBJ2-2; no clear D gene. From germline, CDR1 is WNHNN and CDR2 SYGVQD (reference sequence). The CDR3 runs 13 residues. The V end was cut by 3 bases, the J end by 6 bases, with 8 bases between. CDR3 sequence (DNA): TGCGCCAGCAGTGACTCCTTTTCCGGGGAGCTGTTTTTT. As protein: CASSDSFSGELFF.

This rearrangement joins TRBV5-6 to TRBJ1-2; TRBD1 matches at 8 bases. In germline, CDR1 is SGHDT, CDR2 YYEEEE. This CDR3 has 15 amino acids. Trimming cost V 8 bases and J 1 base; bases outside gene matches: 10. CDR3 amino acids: CASLTTGAFNYGYTF. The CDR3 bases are TGTGCCAGTCTTACGACAGGGGCGTTTAACTATGGCTACACCTTC.

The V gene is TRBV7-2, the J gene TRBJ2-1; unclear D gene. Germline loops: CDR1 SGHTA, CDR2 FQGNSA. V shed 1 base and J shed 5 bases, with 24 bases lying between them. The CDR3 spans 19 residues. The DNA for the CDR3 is TGTGCCAGCAGCTTAGACCTATACTTTACGACGCAGGCCGACAATGAGCAGTTCTTC. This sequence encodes CASSLDLYFTTQADNEQFF. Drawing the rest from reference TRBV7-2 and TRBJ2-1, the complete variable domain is GAGVSQSPSNKVTEKGKDVELRCDPISGHTALYWYRQSLGQGLEFLIYFQGNSAPDKSGLPSDRFSAERTGGSVSTLTIQRTQQEDSAVYLCASSLDLYFTTQADNEQFFGPGTRLTVL.

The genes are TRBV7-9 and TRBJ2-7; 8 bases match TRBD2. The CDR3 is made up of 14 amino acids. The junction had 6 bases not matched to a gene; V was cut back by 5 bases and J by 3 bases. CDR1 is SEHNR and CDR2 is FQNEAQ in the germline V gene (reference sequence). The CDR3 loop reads CASSRTSSIYEQYF. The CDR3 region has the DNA TGTGCCAGCAGCCGGACTAGCTCCATCTACGAGCAGTACTTC.

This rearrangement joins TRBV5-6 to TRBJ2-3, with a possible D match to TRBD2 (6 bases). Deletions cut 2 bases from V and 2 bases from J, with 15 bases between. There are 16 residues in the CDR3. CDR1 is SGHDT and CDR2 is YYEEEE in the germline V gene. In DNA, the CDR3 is TGTGCCAGCAGCTTACCGGGAGCTGGGGCCACAGATACGCAGTATTTT. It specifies CASSLPGAGATDTQYF.

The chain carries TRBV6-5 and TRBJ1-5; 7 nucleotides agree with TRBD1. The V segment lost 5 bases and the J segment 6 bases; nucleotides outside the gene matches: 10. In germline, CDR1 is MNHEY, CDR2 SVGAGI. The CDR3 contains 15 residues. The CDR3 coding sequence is TGTGCCAGCAGTGACTTAACAGGGGAGAGTCAGCCCCAGCATTTT. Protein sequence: CASSDLTGESQPQHF.

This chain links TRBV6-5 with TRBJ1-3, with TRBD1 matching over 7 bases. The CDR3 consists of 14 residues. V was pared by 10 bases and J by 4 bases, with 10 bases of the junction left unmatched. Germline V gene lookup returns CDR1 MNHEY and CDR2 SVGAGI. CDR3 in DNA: TGTGCCACCCGCAGGGGGGTCGGAGGAAACACCATATATTTT. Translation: CATRRGVGGNTIYF.